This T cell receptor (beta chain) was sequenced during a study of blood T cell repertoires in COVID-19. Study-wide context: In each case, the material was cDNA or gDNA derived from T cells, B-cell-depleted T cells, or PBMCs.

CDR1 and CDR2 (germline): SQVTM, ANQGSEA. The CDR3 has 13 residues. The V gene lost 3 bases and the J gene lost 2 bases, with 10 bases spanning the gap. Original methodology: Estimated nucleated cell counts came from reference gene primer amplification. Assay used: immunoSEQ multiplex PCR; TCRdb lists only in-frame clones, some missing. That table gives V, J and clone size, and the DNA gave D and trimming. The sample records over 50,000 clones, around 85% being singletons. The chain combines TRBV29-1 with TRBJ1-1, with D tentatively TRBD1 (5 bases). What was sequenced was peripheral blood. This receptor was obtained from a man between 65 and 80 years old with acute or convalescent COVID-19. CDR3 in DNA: TGCAGCGTTGAGGGACTGAGAAACACTGAAGCTTTCTTT. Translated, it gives CSVEGLRNTEAFF.